This section outlines one T cell receptor beta chain sequence together with its context. Its specificity is not known. Brentuximab vedotin exposure varied, and every patient relapsed after autologous stem cell transplantation. Best responses fell into complete response, partial response or progressive disease. This sample is part of a study of PD-1 blockade in classical Hodgkin lymphoma. Turning to the study itself: Nivolumab dosed at 3 mg/kg went to patients intravenously every 2 weeks.

Germline-derived CDR1 and CDR2 are SGHNT and YYREEE (reference sequence). Between the trimmed V and J ends, which lost 0 bases and 1 base, there was a span of 7 bases. The CDR3 consists of 14 residues. Study-wide results and limits: CD8+ TCR diversity did not rise significantly by C4D1, unlike CD4+. Complete responders showed a baseline diversity that resembled the diversity of newly diagnosed patients.

Produced via immunoSEQ multiplex PCR; TCRdb's table is partial and in-frame only. The top ten clones hold just under 8.5% of a sample with 15,000 to 20,000 clones, around three fifths of them seen once. The origin of this receptor is a human donor with classical Hodgkin lymphoma. The chain couples TRBV5-4 to TRBJ1-1; D is ambiguous. The sample here was peripheral blood mononuclear cells (PBMCs), taken before the second cycle of nivolumab. In nucleotides, the CDR3 is TGTGCCAGCAGCTTGGCTACAGCGAACACTGAAGCTTTCTTT. Its translation: CASSLATANTEAFF. Based on the CDR3 plus reference TRBV5-4 and TRBJ1-1, the full variable domain is ETGVTQSPTHLIKTRGQQVTLRCSSQSGHNTVSWYQQALGQGPQFIFQYYREEENGRGNFPPRFSGLQFPNYSSELNVNALELDDSALYLCASSLATANTEAFFGQGTRLTVV.